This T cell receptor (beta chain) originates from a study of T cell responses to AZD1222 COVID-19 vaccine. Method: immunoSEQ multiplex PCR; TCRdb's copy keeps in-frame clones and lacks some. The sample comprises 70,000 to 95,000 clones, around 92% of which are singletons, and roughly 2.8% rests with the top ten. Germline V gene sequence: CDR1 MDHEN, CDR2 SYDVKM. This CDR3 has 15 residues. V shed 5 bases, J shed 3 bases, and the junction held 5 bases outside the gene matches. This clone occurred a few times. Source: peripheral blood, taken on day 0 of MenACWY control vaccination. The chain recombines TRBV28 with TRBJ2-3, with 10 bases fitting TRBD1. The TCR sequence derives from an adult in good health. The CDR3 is CASSPGQGVTDTQYF. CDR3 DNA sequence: TGTGCCAGCAGTCCAGGACAGGGGGTGACAGATACGCAGTATTTT.